The 9 T cell receptor beta chains given below trace back to one sample, sequenced in a study of shared clonotypes between healthy human individuals. Generated by immunoSEQ multiplex PCR, the TCRdb table keeps only in-frame clones and is missing some. The table records approximately 2.5 million clones, over 85% of them present only once. Specimen: naive CD4+ T cells from PBMCs. Specified subset: CD45RA+ positively selected. These receptors all stem from a young man in good health. Some clones in this sample may be carry-over from other donors' samples.

The chain has TRBV7-9 and TRBJ2-1, with D unclear. The length of the CDR3 is 13 residues. Germline V gene sequence: CDR1 SEHNR, CDR2 FQNEAQ (reference sequence). Trimming removed 5 bases from V and 2 bases from J, with 7 bases in between. CDR3 coding DNA: TGTGCCAGCAGCCGGACGGCCTACAATGAGCAGTTCTTC. It translates to CASSRTAYNEQFF. Using reference TRBV7-9 and TRBJ2-1 for the parts outside the CDR3, the full variable domain is DTGVSQNPRHKITKRGQNVTFRCDPISEHNRLYWYRQTLGQGPEFLTYFQNEAQLEKSRLLSDRFSAERPKGSFSTLEIQRTEQGDSAMYLCASSRTAYNEQFFGPGTRLTVL.

J is TRBJ1-1 and V is TRBV7-2; possible D gene TRBD1, 5 bases. The germline V gene has CDR1 SGHTA and CDR2 FQGNSA. The V end lost 4 bases, the J end lost 5 bases, and 11 bases lay between the germline ends. The CDR3 runs 13 residues. CDR3 residues: CASSSRGGTEAFF. CDR3 nucleotide sequence: TGTGCCAGCAGCTCCCGTGGGGGGACTGAAGCTTTCTTT.

The gene calls are TRBV5-4 and TRBJ2-3; the D gene is possibly TRBD2 (5 bases). Germline V CDR1 and CDR2: SGHNT, YYREEE (reference sequence). The length of the CDR3 is 15 residues. Trimming cost V 2 bases and J 6 bases, with 16 bases left between them. CDR3 in amino acids: CASSLSGRRVDTQYF. CDR3 nucleotide sequence: TGTGCCAGCAGCTTAAGCGGCCGTCGGGTTGATACGCAGTATTTT. Combining the CDR3 with reference TRBV5-4 and TRBJ2-3 gives the whole variable domain ETGVTQSPTHLIKTRGQQVTLRCSSQSGHNTVSWYQQALGQGPQFIFQYYREEENGRGNFPPRFSGLQFPNYSSELNVNALELDDSALYLCASSLSGRRVDTQYFGPGTRLTVL.

This chain joins TRBV14 and TRBJ1-1; TRBD1 agrees at 9 bases. With 4 bases clipped from V and 3 bases from J, the junction kept 3 bases outside the gene matches. Germline assignment: CDR1 SGHDN and CDR2 FVKESK. CDR3 length: 14 residues. The CDR3 DNA reads TGTGCCAGCAGCCCCGGGACAGGGCACACTGAAGCTTTCTTT. It codes for CASSPGTGHTEAFF.

The chain joins TRBV18 to TRBJ1-1; D remains unclear. The CDR3 length is 14 residues. Trimming took 3 bases from V and 1 from J, leaving 9 bases between them. In germline, CDR1 is KGHSH, CDR2 LQKENI. This chain's CDR3 is CASSPVGKNTEAFF. DNA for the CDR3: TGTGCCAGCTCACCCGTGGGCAAGAACACTGAAGCTTTCTTT.

The V and J genes are TRBV6-5 and TRBJ1-2, with a possible D match to TRBD1 (5 bases). The CDR3 spans 13 residues. The germline V gene encodes CDR1 MNHEY and CDR2 SVGAGI. The V and J ends lost 4 bases and 6 bases respectively, with 12 bases between them. In nucleotides, the CDR3 is TGTGCCAGCAGTTTGCAGGGTCTGAATGGCTACACCTTC. Amino acids: CASSLQGLNGYTF.

This clone was found once. J is TRBJ2-3 and V is TRBV11-2; D possibly uses TRBD1 or TRBD2 (5 bases each). Germline loops: CDR1 SGHAT, CDR2 FQNNGV. V lost 1 base and J 9 bases, leaving 5 bases between the germline ends. The CDR3 totals 11 residues. CDR3 residues: CASSLGGTQYF. The CDR3 DNA reads TGTGCCAGCAGCTTAGGGGGGACGCAGTATTTT.

In this sample, this clone turned up once. The chain employs TRBV27 and TRBJ2-1, with D unresolved. The CDR3 extends over 16 amino acids. CDR1 is MNHEY and CDR2 is SMNVEV in the germline V gene (reference sequence). Trimming cost V 1 base and J 0 bases, with 10 bases left between them. CDR3 sequence (DNA): TGTGCCAGCAGTTTATTGGCGCGTCGCTCCTACAATGAGCAGTTCTTC. Translated: CASSLLARRSYNEQFF.

The rearrangement links TRBV18 to TRBJ2-4, with D perhaps matching TRBD2 (5 bases). This CDR3 spans 17 amino acids. Germline CDR1 reads KGHSH; CDR2 reads LQKENI. The ends were cut back, 5 bases at V and 0 bases at J, with 17 bases in the middle. CDR3 DNA: TGTGCCAGCTCAACTTGGGCGGAGGCCCTAGCCAAAAACATTCAGTACTTC. This sequence encodes CASSTWAEALAKNIQYF.